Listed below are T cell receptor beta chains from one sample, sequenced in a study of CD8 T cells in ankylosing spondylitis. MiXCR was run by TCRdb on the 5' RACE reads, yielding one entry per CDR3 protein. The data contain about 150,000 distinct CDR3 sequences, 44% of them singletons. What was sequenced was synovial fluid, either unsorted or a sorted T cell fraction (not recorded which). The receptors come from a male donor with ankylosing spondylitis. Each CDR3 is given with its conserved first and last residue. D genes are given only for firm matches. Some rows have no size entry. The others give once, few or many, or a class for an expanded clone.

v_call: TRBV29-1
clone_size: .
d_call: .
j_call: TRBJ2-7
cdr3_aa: CSVGPRQAYEQYF
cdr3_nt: TGCAGCGTTGGGCCCCGGCAAGCCTACGAGCAGTACTTC

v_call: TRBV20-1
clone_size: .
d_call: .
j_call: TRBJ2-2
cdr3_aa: CSARGRGDSGELFF
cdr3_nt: TGCAGTGCTAGAGGGAGGGGGGATTCCGGGGAGCTGTTTTTT

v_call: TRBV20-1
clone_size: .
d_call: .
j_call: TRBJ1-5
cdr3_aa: CSAPLRYSNQPQHF
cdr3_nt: TGCAGTGCCCCCCTGAGATATAGCAATCAGCCCCAGCATTTT

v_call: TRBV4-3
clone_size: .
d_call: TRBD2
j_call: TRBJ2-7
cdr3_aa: CASSQLAGAQTYEQYF
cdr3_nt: TGCGCCAGCAGCCAACTAGCGGGAGCACAGACCTACGAGCAGTACTTC

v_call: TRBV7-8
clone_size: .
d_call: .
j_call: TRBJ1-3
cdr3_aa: CASSSKTDQPGNTIYF
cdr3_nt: TGTGCCAGCAGCTCGAAGACGGACCAGCCGGGAAACACCATATATTTT

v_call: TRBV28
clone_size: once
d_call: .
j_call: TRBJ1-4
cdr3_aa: CASIAAGVTNEKLFF
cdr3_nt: TGTGCCAGCATCGCGGCAGGGGTCACTAATGAAAAACTGTTTTTT

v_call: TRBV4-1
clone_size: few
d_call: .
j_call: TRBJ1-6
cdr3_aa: CASSQDPRVSPLHF
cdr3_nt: TGCGCCAGCAGCCAAGATCCCCGGGTTTCACCCCTCCACTTT

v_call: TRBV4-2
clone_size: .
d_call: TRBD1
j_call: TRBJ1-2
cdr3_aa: CASSQNRGFYGYTF
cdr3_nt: TGTGCCAGCAGCCAAAACAGGGGGTTCTATGGCTACACCTTC

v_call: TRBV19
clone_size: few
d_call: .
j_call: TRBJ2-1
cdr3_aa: CASSRSYRYNEQFF
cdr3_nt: TGTGCCAGTAGTAGGTCGTACAGATACAATGAGCAGTTCTTC

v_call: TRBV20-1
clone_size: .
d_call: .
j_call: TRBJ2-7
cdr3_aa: CSAGAGRGYEQYF
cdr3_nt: TGCAGTGCTGGGGCAGGCCGGGGGTACGAGCAGTACTTC

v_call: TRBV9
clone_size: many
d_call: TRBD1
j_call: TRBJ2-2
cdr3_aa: CASSGPEGAITGELFF
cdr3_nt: TGTGCCAGCAGCGGGCCCGAGGGGGCGATTACCGGGGAGCTGTTTTTT

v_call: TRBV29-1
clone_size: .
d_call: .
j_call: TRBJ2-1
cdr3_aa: CSVEDGVTRTASYNEQFF
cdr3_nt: TGCAGCGTTGAAGATGGAGTGACACGCACAGCCTCCTACAATGAGCAGTTCTTC

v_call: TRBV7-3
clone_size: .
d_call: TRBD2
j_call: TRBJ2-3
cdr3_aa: CASRLPLAAPSTDTQYF
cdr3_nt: TGTGCCAGCAGACTACCTCTAGCGGCCCCTAGCACAGATACGCAGTATTTT

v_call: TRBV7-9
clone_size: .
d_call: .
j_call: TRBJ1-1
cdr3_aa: CASSQPGGNTEAFF
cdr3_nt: TGTGCCAGCAGCCAGCCCGGGGGGAACACTGAAGCTTTCTTT

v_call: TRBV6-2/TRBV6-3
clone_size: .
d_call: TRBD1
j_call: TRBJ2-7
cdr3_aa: CASSPTGGEQYF
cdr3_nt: TGTGCCAGCAGCCCGACAGGGGGAGAGCAGTACTTC

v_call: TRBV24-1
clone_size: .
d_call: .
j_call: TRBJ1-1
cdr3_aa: CATSALPGVLITEAFF
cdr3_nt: TGTGCCACCAGTGCCCTTCCGGGGGTCCTTATCACTGAAGCTTTCTTT

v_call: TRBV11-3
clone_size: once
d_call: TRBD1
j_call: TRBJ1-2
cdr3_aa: CASSYGQGGHYGYTF
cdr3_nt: TGTGCCAGCAGCTATGGACAGGGAGGGCACTATGGCTACACCTTC

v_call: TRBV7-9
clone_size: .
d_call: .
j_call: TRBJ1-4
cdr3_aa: CASSLKNEKLFF
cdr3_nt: TGTGCCAGCAGCTTGAAAAATGAAAAACTGTTTTTT

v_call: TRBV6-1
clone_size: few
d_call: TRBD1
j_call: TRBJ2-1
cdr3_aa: CASSVDGGTGHNEQFF
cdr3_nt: TGTGCCAGCAGTGTGGATGGAGGGACAGGCCACAATGAGCAGTTCTTC

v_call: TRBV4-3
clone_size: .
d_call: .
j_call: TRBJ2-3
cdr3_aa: CASSSEGSTDTQYF
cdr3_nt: TGCGCCAGCAGTTCGGAAGGGAGCACAGATACGCAGTATTTT

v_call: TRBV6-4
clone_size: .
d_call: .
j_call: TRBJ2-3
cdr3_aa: CASSEAGGTDTQYF
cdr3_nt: TGTGCCAGCAGTGAGGCAGGGGGCACAGATACGCAGTATTTT

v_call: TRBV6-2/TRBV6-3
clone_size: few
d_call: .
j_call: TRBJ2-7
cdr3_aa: CASSYSIGYEQYF
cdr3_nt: TGTGCCAGCAGTTACTCGATTGGCTACGAGCAGTACTTC

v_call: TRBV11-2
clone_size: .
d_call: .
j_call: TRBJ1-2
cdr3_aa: CASSLGRCLSNYGYTF
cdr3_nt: TGTGCCAGCAGCTTGGGACGGTGCCTCTCTAACTATGGCTACACCTTC

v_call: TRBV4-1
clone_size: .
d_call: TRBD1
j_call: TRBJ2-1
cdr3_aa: CASSLPKDRVTDEQFF
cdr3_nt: TGCGCCAGCAGCCTTCCTAAGGACAGGGTCACAGATGAGCAGTTCTTC

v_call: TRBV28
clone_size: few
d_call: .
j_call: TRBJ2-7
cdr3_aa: CASSFCCGVLYEQYF
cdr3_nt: TGTGCCAGCAGTTTTTGTTGCGGGGTACTCTACGAGCAGTACTTC

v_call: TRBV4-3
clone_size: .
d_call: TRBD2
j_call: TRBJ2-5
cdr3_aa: CASSPLAGALYQETQYF
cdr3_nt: TGCGCCAGCAGCCCCCTGGCGGGAGCCCTGTACCAAGAGACCCAGTACTTC

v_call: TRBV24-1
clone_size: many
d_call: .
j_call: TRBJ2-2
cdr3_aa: CATSDPDALGLAGELFF
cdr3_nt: TGTGCCACCAGTGACCCCGACGCCCTGGGGTTGGCCGGGGAGCTGTTTTTT

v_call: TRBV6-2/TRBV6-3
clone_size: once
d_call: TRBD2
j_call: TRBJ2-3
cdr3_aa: CASSYSTGTSGSHTDTQYF
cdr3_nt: TGTGCCAGCAGTTACTCCACAGGGACTAGCGGGAGCCACACAGATACGCAGTATTTT

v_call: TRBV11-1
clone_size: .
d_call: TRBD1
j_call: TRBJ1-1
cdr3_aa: CASSLKGTGANTEAFF
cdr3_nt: TGTGCCAGCAGCTTAAAGGGCACAGGGGCGAACACTGAAGCTTTCTTT

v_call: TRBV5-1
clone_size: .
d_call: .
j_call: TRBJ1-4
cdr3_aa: CATSPGNGEKLFF
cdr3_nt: TGCGCCACCTCCCCAGGGAACGGGGAAAAACTGTTTTTT

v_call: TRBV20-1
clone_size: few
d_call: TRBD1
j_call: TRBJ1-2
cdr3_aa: CSAGTGVTSYGYTF
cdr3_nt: TGCAGTGCCGGGACAGGGGTTACCAGCTATGGCTACACCTTC

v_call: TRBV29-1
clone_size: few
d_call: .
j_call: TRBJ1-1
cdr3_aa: CSVLKGQPNTEAFF
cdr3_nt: TGCAGCGTTTTGAAAGGACAGCCGAACACTGAAGCTTTCTTT

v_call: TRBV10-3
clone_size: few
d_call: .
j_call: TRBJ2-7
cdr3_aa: CATWDGEIDEQYF
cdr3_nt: TGTGCCACCTGGGACGGGGAAATTGACGAGCAGTACTTC

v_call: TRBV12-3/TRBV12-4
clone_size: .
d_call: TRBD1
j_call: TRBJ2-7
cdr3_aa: CASSFVTGTEQYF
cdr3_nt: TGTGCCAGCAGTTTTGTGACAGGGACCGAGCAGTACTTC

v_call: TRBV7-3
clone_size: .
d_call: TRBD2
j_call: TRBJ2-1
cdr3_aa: CASSWGLADNEQFF
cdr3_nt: TGTGCCAGCAGCTGGGGACTAGCGGACAATGAGCAGTTCTTC

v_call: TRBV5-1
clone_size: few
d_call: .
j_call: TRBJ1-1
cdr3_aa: CASSQRSSRNTEAFF
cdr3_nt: TGCGCCAGCAGCCAACGTAGTAGTCGGAACACTGAAGCTTTCTTT

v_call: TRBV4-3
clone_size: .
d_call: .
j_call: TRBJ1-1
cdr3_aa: CASSQDSRTEAFF
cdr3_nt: TGCGCCAGCAGCCAAGACAGTAGAACTGAAGCTTTCTTT

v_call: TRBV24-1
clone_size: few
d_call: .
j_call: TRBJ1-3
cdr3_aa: CATQKSTGNTIYF
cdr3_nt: TGTGCCACCCAAAAATCTACTGGAAACACCATATATTTT

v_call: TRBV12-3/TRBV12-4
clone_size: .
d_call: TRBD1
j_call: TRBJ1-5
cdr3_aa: CASSSGTTGLGQPQHF
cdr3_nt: TGTGCCAGCAGTTCCGGAACGACAGGGCTTGGGCAGCCCCAGCATTTT

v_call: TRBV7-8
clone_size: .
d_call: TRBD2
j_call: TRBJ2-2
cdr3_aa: CASSLRREGRTGELFF
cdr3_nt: TGTGCCAGCAGCTTACGGCGGGAGGGCCGCACCGGGGAGCTGTTTTTT

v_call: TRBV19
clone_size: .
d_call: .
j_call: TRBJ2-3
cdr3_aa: CASEALAPRDTRTSTDTQYF
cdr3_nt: TGTGCCAGTGAGGCCCTCGCACCCCGGGACACCCGTACTAGCACAGATACGCAGTATTTT

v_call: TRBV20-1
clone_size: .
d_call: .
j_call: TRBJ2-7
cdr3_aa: CSAGQEGYEQYF
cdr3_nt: TGCAGTGCTGGCCAGGAAGGATACGAGCAGTACTTC

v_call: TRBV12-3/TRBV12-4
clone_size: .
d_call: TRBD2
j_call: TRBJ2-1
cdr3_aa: CASKAAGGPNEQFF
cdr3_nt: TGTGCCAGCAAGGCAGCGGGGGGCCCCAATGAGCAGTTCTTC

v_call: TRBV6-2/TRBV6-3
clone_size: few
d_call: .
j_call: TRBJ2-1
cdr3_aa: CASSPRAHNEQFF
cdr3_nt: TGTGCCAGCAGTCCTAGGGCCCACAATGAGCAGTTCTTC

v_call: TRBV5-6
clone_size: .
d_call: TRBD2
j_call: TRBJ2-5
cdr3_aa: CASSLYLAGGETQYF
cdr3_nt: TGTGCCAGCAGCTTGTATCTAGCGGGTGGAGAGACCCAGTACTTC